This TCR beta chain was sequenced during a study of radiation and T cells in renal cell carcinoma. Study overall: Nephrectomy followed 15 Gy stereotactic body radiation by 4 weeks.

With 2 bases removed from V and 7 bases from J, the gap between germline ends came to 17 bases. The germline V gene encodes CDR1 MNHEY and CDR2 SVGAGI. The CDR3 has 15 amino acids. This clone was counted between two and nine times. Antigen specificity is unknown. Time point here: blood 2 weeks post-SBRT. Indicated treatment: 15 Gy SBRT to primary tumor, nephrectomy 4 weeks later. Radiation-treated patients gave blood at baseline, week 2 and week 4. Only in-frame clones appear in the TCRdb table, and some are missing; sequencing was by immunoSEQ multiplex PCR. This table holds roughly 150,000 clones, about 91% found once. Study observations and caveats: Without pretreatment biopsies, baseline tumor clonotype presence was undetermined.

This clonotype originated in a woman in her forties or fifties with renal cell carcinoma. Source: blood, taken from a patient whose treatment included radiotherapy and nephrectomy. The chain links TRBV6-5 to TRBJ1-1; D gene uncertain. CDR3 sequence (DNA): TGTGCCAGCAGTTACGGGCCCAGGCGAAAGGGTGAAGCTTTCTTT. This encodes CASSYGPRRKGEAFF.